These 31 T cell receptor beta chains were all obtained from the same sample, sequenced in a study of shared clonotypes between healthy human individuals. Produced via immunoSEQ multiplex PCR; TCRdb's table is partial and in-frame only. The repertoire holds approximately 1,500,000 clones, with 95% to 99% as singletons. Sequenced: naive CD4+ T cells sorted from blood. Stated subset: CD45RA+ positively selected. These TCRs come from a man younger than 40 in good health.

This clone was counted once. The chain couples TRBV5-1 to TRBJ2-1; maybe TRBD2 (5 bases). V was shortened by 4 bases and J by 5 bases, with 7 bases between the two germline ends. The germline gives CDR1 SGHRS, CDR2 YFSETQ. The CDR3 has 12 amino acids. The CDR3 sequence: CASSPSHNEQFF. The DNA of the CDR3 is TGCGCCAGCAGCCCTAGCCACAATGAGCAGTTCTTC.

This chain links TRBV7-2 with TRBJ2-1, with D unresolved. Trimming shortened V by 10 bases and J by 4 bases, and 5 bases separated the two germline ends. CDR3 size: 10 residues. The germline gives CDR1 SGHTA, CDR2 FQGNSA. Written as DNA, the CDR3 is TGTGCCACGACGTACAATGAGCAGTTCTTC. Encoded protein: CATTYNEQFF.

V is TRBV7-9 and J is TRBJ2-3; 7 bases align to TRBD2. The CDR3 contains 19 residues. Unmatched junction bases numbered 15, after V lost 2 bases and J lost 1 base. CDR1 SEHNR and CDR2 FQNEAQ come from the germline V gene (reference sequence). This CDR3 is CASSLKGGSTGRGTDTQYF. The DNA for the CDR3 is TGTGCCAGCAGCTTAAAAGGCGGGAGTACCGGTCGCGGCACAGATACGCAGTATTTT.

This rearrangement joins TRBV27 to TRBJ2-3; perhaps TRBD2 as D (6 bases). Germline CDR1 MNHEY, CDR2 SMNVEV (reference sequence). The CDR3 is 17 residues long. V was cut by 0 bases and J by 2 bases, with 15 bases left in between. The CDR3 protein is CASSLSIREIHTDTQYF. Written as DNA, the CDR3 is TGTGCCAGCAGTTTATCGATACGGGAGATACACACAGATACGCAGTATTTT.

The rearrangement links TRBV6-5 to TRBJ1-1; tentatively, D is TRBD1 (6 bases). Germline loops: CDR1 MNHEY, CDR2 SVGAGI. This CDR3 comprises 11 residues. Between the trimmed V and J ends, which lost 7 bases and 5 bases, there was a span of 8 bases. The CDR3 reads CASTQGTEAFF. CDR3 DNA sequence: TGTGCCAGCACTCAGGGGACTGAAGCTTTCTTT.

The chain employs TRBV5-1 and TRBJ1-5, with unresolved D. The CDR3 has 15 amino acids. Trimming pared 4 bases from V and 2 bases from J, leaving 13 bases between. Germline CDR1 SGHRS, CDR2 YFSETQ. CDR3 nucleotide sequence: TGCGCCAGCAGCGTGTTTTCGGGAGGCAATCAGCCCCAGCATTTT. It specifies CASSVFSGGNQPQHF. Drawing the rest from reference TRBV5-1 and TRBJ1-5, the complete variable domain is KAGVTQTPRYLIKTRGQQVTLSCSPISGHRSVSWYQQTPGQGLQFLFEYFSETQRNKGNFPGRFSGRQFSNSRSEMNVSTLELGDSALYLCASSVFSGGNQPQHFGDGTRLSIL.

Points on this clone: The sample carries other DNA sequences with the same CDR3. V is TRBV5-1 and J is TRBJ2-2; TRBD2 matches at 10 bases. V was pared by 3 bases and J by 6 bases, with 5 bases of the junction left unmatched. The CDR3 runs to 15 residues. Per the germline V gene, CDR1 is SGHRS and CDR2 is YFSETQ. DNA for the CDR3: TGCGCCAGCAGCTCAGCGGGAGGGCCGTCCGGGGAGCTGTTTTTT. This encodes CASSSAGGPSGELFF. The whole variable domain, remainder taken from reference TRBV5-1 and TRBJ2-2, is KAGVTQTPRYLIKTRGQQVTLSCSPISGHRSVSWYQQTPGQGLQFLFEYFSETQRNKGNFPGRFSGRQFSNSRSEMNVSTLELGDSALYLCASSSAGGPSGELFFGEGSRLTVL.

In its sample, this clone was seen once. The chain is built from TRBV18 and TRBJ2-2; possibly TRBD1 or TRBD2 for D (6 bases each). The CDR3 extends over 17 amino acids. Trimming shortened V by 5 bases and J by 4 bases, and 20 bases separated the two germline ends. Germline loops: CDR1 KGHSH, CDR2 LQKENI. Here the CDR3 DNA reads TGTGCCAGCTCAACCCTGAACGGGGGCTTAGGCACCGGGGAGCTGTTTTTT. Its translation is CASSTLNGGLGTGELFF.

For this clone: The junction does not match germline at one end; this may be a read error. This chain connects TRBV19 to TRBJ2-7; possibly TRBD1 for D (6 bases). CDR1 and CDR2 (germline): LNHDA, SQIVND (reference sequence). This CDR3 is 15 amino acids long. The CDR3 loop is CASSTVGQQGLPSNF. CDR3 coding DNA: TGTGCCAGTAGTACCGTCGGCCAACAGGGCCTACCTTCAAACTTC. Full variable domain (missing parts from reference TRBV19 and TRBJ2-7): DGGITQSPKYLFRKEGQNVTLSCEQNLNHDAMYWYRQDPGQGLRLIYYSQIVNDFQKGDIAEGYSVSREKKESFPLTVTSAQKNPTAFYLCASSTVGQQGLPSNFGPGTRLTVT.

The chain carries TRBV27 and TRBJ2-7, with 9 nucleotides matching TRBD2. V was pared by 4 bases and J by 3 bases, with 7 bases of the junction left unmatched. The germline V gene has CDR1 MNHEY and CDR2 SMNVEV (reference sequence). The CDR3 loop spans 15 amino acids. CDR3 sequence reads: CASSSVAGAGYEQYF. In DNA form, the CDR3 reads TGTGCCAGCAGTTCCGTAGCGGGAGCAGGCTACGAGCAGTACTTC.

The V and J genes are TRBV2 and TRBJ2-5; D not resolved. V gave up 4 bases and J gave up 8 bases, with 17 bases separating them. CDR1 and CDR2 from the germline V gene are SNHLY and FYNNEI. The CDR3 is made up of 14 amino acids. For the CDR3, the DNA is TGTGCCAGCAGTGTGGGTGGTCGCCTTGAAACCCAGTACTTC. Translating it yields CASSVGGRLETQYF.

This clone was observed once. This rearrangement joins TRBV7-2 to TRBJ2-5; D is ambiguous. The V end lost 1 base, the J end lost 1 base, and 7 bases lay between the germline ends. The germline gives CDR1 SGHTA, CDR2 FQGNSA. The CDR3 length is 14 residues. As DNA, the CDR3 is TGTGCCAGCAGCTTAGATAGTCGCCAAGAGACCCAGTACTTC. Protein: CASSLDSRQETQYF.

This chain uses TRBV19 with TRBJ2-7, with D unresolved. Germline loops: CDR1 LNHDA, CDR2 SQIVND (reference sequence). The V and J ends lost 1 base and 3 bases respectively, with 10 bases between them. The CDR3 is 14 residues long. As DNA, the CDR3 is TGTGCCAGTAGTATAGGGCGGAAAGGCTACGAGCAGTACTTC. It encodes CASSIGRKGYEQYF.

The chain is built from TRBV7-9 and TRBJ2-3; 8 bases match TRBD1. J gave up 5 bases and V 1 base, and 2 bases lay outside the gene matches. The CDR3 length is 14 residues. Looked up from germline, CDR1 is SEHNR and CDR2 is FQNEAQ (reference sequence). CDR3 DNA: TGTGCCAGCAGCTTAGTTGGACAGGGAGATACGCAGTATTTT. Its protein is CASSLVGQGDTQYF.

This chain joins TRBV30 and TRBJ1-5, with 7 bases matching TRBD1. In germline, CDR1 is GTSNPN, CDR2 SVGIG (reference sequence). Trimming at V came to 0 bases and at J to 0 bases, leaving 8 bases not matched to a gene. The CDR3 has 17 amino acids. CDR3 in amino acids: CAWSVGTAGYSNQPQHF. Written as DNA, the CDR3 is TGTGCCTGGAGTGTAGGGACAGCGGGGTATAGCAATCAGCCCCAGCATTTT.

This chain joins TRBV29-1 and TRBJ1-2, with 9 bases identical to TRBD1. Germline V lookup: CDR1 SQVTM, CDR2 ANQGSEA. J was trimmed by 9 bases and V by 7 bases; bases with no gene match: 15. This CDR3 region has 14 residues. CDR3 protein: CSAGGDRAKGSYTF. The CDR3 DNA sequence: TGCAGCGCCGGTGGGGACAGGGCTAAGGGTAGCTACACCTTC.

The CDR3 protein is CASSAQGAGNTIYF. DNA for the CDR3: TGTGCCAGCAGCGCACAGGGAGCTGGAAACACCATATATTTT. The rearrangement links TRBV5-6 to TRBJ1-3; a possible D gene is TRBD1 (6 bases). Trimming removed 4 bases at V and 2 bases at J, with 10 bases between. This CDR3 is 14 amino acids long. Germline V gives CDR1 SGHDT, CDR2 YYEEEE.

This chain joins TRBV5-1 and TRBJ2-7, with 7 bases aligning to TRBD2. With 4 bases clipped from V and 0 bases from J, the junction kept 4 bases outside the gene matches. The CDR3 runs 14 residues. The V gene's germline CDR1 is SGHRS and CDR2 YFSETQ. The CDR3 DNA sequence: TGCGCCAGCAGCCCCGGGACTACCTCCTACGAGCAGTACTTC. Translated, it gives CASSPGTTSYEQYF. Combining the CDR3 with reference TRBV5-1 and TRBJ2-7 gives the whole variable domain KAGVTQTPRYLIKTRGQQVTLSCSPISGHRSVSWYQQTPGQGLQFLFEYFSETQRNKGNFPGRFSGRQFSNSRSEMNVSTLELGDSALYLCASSPGTTSYEQYFGPGTRLTVT.

This chain uses TRBV5-1 with TRBJ2-7; 9 nucleotides align to TRBD2. V dropped 6 bases and J dropped 3; count of bases not matched to a gene: 7. Germline CDR1 SGHRS, CDR2 YFSETQ. This CDR3 spans 14 amino acids. DNA of the CDR3: TGCGCCAGCACCCCGACTAGCGGAGACTACGAGCAGTACTTC. Translation gives CASTPTSGDYEQYF.

This clone was recorded only once. The chain recombines TRBV5-1 with TRBJ2-4, with D tentatively TRBD1 (6 bases). Between the trimmed V and J ends, which lost 6 bases and 8 bases, there was a span of 15 bases. In germline, CDR1 is SGHRS, CDR2 YFSETQ. The CDR3 extends over 13 amino acids. The CDR3 DNA sequence: TGCGCCAGCACCGGAACAGGGTCCCACATTCAGTACTTC. It encodes CASTGTGSHIQYF.

V is TRBV9 and J is TRBJ1-1; D remains ambiguous. The CDR3 runs 14 residues. Germline V CDR1 and CDR2: SGDLS, YYNGEE. Deletions cut 0 bases from V and 3 bases from J, with 9 bases between. CDR3 loop: CASSVEGSDTEAFF. The CDR3 coding sequence is TGTGCCAGCAGCGTAGAGGGTAGCGACACTGAAGCTTTCTTT.

As concerns this clone: Within the sample, other DNA sequences also encode this same CDR3. The CDR3 DNA reads as TGTGCCAGCAGCCCTGACGATAGCAATCAGCCCCAGCATTTT. Translating gives CASSPDDSNQPQHF. The chain has TRBV28 and TRBJ1-5; no definite D call. Trimming pared 6 bases from V and 0 bases from J, leaving 9 bases between. The CDR3 contains 14 residues. CDR1 MDHEN and CDR2 SYDVKM come from the germline V gene.

The chain carries TRBV6-1 and TRBJ2-7; D unresolved. V was clipped by 4 bases and J by 2 bases, with 12 bases between them. The germline CDR1 and CDR2 sequences are MNHNS and SASEGT. This CDR3 has 14 residues. CDR3 amino acids: CASSGGLGTYEQYF. DNA for the CDR3: TGTGCCAGCAGTGGGGGTTTGGGGACCTACGAGCAGTACTTC.

This CDR3 is CASSRSRGRLNEQFF. In nucleotides, the CDR3 is TGCGCCAGCAGTCGGTCCAGGGGGCGCTTAAATGAGCAGTTCTTC. The gene calls are TRBV10-1 and TRBJ2-1, with 8 positions matching TRBD1. Trimming at V came to 5 bases and at J to 7 bases, leaving 10 bases not matched to a gene. This CDR3 contains 15 residues. CDR1 is WNHNN, CDR2 SYGVQD, per germline (reference sequence).

This chain links TRBV2 with TRBJ2-1; 7 nucleotides align to TRBD2. The ends lost 4 bases at V and 4 bases at J; junction bases unmatched: 10. In germline, CDR1 is SNHLY, CDR2 FYNNEI. CDR3 length: 16 amino acids. The CDR3 DNA is TGTGCCAGCAGTGCGGCGGGAGCACCTCAATACAATGAGCAGTTCTTC. This sequence encodes CASSAAGAPQYNEQFF.

This chain joins TRBV5-4 and TRBJ2-5, with TRBD2 matching 8 bases. With V trimmed by 3 bases and J by 5 bases, 6 bases remained unmatched. CDR1 is SGHNT and CDR2 is YYREEE in the germline V gene (reference sequence). The CDR3 covers 14 residues. The CDR3 here is CASSSGGPAETQYF. The CDR3 nucleotides are TGTGCCAGCAGCTCGGGAGGGCCGGCGGAGACCCAGTACTTC. Drawing the rest from reference TRBV5-4 and TRBJ2-5, the complete variable domain is ETGVTQSPTHLIKTRGQQVTLRCSSQSGHNTVSWYQQALGQGPQFIFQYYREEENGRGNFPPRFSGLQFPNYSSELNVNALELDDSALYLCASSSGGPAETQYFGPGTRLLVL.

The chain recombines TRBV18 with TRBJ2-7; D unresolved. With 2 bases removed from V and 3 bases from J, the gap between germline ends came to 11 bases. The CDR3 extends over 14 amino acids. Germline values: CDR1 KGHSH, CDR2 LQKENI. CDR3 bases: TGTGCCAGCTCACCAGGGCCCGGCGTCTACGAGCAGTACTTC. It yields the protein CASSPGPGVYEQYF. Filled out from reference TRBV18 and TRBJ2-7, the complete variable domain reads NAGVMQNPRHLVRRRGQEARLRCSPMKGHSHVYWYRQLPEEGLKFMVYLQKENIIDESGMPKERFSAEFPKEGPSILRIQQVVRGDSAAYFCASSPGPGVYEQYFGPGTRLTVT.

This rearrangement joins TRBV10-2 to TRBJ2-1; the match to TRBD2 covers 10 bases. The CDR3 runs to 16 residues. The V gene end was trimmed by 3 bases and the J gene end by 0 bases; junction bases not matched to a gene: 2. Germline lookup yields CDR1 WSHSY and CDR2 SAAADI. The CDR3 DNA reads TGCGCCAGCAGTGACCCTAGCGGGAGCTCCTACAATGAGCAGTTCTTC. It encodes CASSDPSGSSYNEQFF.

The chain's CDR3 is CASSLGDLNIQYF. Written as DNA, the CDR3 is TGCGCCAGCAGCTTGGGGGACCTAAACATTCAGTACTTC. This sequence joins TRBV5-1 and TRBJ2-4, with D possibly called TRBD1 or TRBD2 (5 bases each). The germline V and J ends were trimmed by 0 bases and 6 bases, with 7 bases remaining between them. This CDR3 has 13 amino acids. Germline CDR1 reads SGHRS; CDR2 reads YFSETQ.

The chain is built from TRBV9 and TRBJ1-3, with D hard to call. Germline CDR1 and CDR2: SGDLS and YYNGEE. V was pared by 3 bases and J by 2 bases, with 12 bases between. This CDR3 region has 15 residues. The chain's CDR3 is CASSAATSPGNTIYF. The CDR3 DNA reads as TGTGCCAGCAGCGCAGCTACGTCACCTGGAAACACCATATATTTT.

CDR3 nucleotide sequence: TGTGCCAGCAGCTTAGGCGGACAGGGGGCTAGTCAGCCCCAGCATTTT. Translation gives CASSLGGQGASQPQHF. The chain is built from TRBV11-2 and TRBJ1-5; 11 bases align to TRBD1. There are 16 residues in the CDR3. The V gene's germline CDR1 is SGHAT and CDR2 FQNNGV. The junction had 5 bases not matched to a gene; V was cut back by 1 base and J by 6 bases. Looking up the rest from reference TRBV11-2 and TRBJ1-5 gives the full variable domain: EAGVAQSPRYKIIEKRQSVAFWCNPISGHATLYWYQQILGQGPKLLIQFQNNGVVDDSQLPKDRFSAERLKGVDSTLKIQPAKLEDSAVYLCASSLGGQGASQPQHFGDGTRLSIL.